The clone carrying this TCR beta chain was found a few times. In the authors' workflow: Estimation of nucleated cell counts was performed using reference gene primer amplification. Using immunoSEQ multiplex PCR, the repertoire was profiled, and TCRdb retains in-frame clones only, with some absent. D and trimming come from the DNA, and the V and J calls and clone size come from that table. The sample has fewer than 250,000 clones; roughly 80% are singletons. From germline, CDR1 is LNHDA and CDR2 SQIVND (reference sequence). After removal of 8 bases from V and 9 bases from J, the junction contained 4 bases not matched to a gene. This CDR3 has 12 amino acids. This entry comes from a study of blood T cell repertoires in COVID-19.

The sequence came from a man aged 55 to 69 with acute or convalescent COVID-19. The specimen was peripheral blood. This rearrangement joins TRBV19 to TRBJ1-5; 10 bases are a match to TRBD1. CDR3 amino acids: CASRDRGRPQHF. Here the CDR3 DNA reads TGTGCCAGTCGGGACAGGGGAAGGCCCCAGCATTTT.